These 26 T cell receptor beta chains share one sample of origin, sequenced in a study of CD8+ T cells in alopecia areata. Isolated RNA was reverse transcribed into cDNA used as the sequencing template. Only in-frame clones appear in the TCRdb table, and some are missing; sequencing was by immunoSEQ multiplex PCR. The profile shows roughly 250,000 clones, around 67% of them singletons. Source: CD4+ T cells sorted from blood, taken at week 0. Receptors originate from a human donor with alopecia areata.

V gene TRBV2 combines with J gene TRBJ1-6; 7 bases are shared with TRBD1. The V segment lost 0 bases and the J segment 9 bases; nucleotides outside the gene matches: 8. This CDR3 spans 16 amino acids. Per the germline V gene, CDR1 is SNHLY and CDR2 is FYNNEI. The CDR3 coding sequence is TGTGCCAGCAGTGAAGCCCCGACAGGGATCGGTTCACCCCTCCACTTT. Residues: CASSEAPTGIGSPLHF.

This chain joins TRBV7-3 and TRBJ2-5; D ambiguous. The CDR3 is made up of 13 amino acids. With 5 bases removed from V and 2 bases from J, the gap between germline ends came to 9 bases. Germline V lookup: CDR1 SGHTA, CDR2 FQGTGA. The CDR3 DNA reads TGTGCCAGCAGCCGCTCTGGGCAAGAGACCCAGTACTTC. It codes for CASSRSGQETQYF.

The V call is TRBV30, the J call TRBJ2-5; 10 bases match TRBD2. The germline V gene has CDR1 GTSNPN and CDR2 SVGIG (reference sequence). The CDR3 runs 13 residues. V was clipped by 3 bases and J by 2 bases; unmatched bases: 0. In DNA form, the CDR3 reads TGTGCCTGGAGACTAGCGGGGCAAGAGACCCAGTACTTC. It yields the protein CAWRLAGQETQYF.

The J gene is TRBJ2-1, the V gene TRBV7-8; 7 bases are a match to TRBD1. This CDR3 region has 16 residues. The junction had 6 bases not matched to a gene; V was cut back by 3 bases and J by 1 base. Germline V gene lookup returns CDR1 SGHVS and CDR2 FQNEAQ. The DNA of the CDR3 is TGTGCCAGCAGCTTCTACAGGGGAAATTCCTACAATGAGCAGTTCTTC. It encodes CASSFYRGNSYNEQFF.

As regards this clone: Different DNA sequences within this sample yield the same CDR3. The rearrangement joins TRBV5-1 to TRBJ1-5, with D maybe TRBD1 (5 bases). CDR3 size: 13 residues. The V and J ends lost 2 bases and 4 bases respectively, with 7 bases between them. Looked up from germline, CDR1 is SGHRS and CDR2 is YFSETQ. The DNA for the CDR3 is TGCGCCAGCAGCTTCGACAGTAATCAGCCCCAGCATTTT. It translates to CASSFDSNQPQHF.

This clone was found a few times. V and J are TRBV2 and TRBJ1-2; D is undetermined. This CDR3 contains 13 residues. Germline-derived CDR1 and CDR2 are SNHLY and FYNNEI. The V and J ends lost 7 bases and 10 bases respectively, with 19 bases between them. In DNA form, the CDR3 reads TGTGCCAGCATAGGACGGAACGTCGGTGTCTACACCTTC. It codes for CASIGRNVGVYTF.

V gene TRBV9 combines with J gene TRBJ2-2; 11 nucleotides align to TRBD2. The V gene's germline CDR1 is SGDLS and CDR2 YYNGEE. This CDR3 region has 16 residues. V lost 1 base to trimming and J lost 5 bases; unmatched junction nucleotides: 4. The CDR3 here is CASSVRLAGTTGELFF. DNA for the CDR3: TGTGCCAGCAGCGTAAGACTAGCGGGGACGACCGGGGAGCTGTTTTTT.

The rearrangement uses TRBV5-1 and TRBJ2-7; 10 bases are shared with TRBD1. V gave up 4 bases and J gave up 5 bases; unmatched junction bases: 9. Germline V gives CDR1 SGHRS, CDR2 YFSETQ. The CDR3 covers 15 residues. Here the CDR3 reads CASSALGQGTNEQYF. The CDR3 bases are TGCGCCAGCAGCGCCTTGGGACAGGGGACTAACGAGCAGTACTTC. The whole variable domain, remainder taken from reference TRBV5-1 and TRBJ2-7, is KAGVTQTPRYLIKTRGQQVTLSCSPISGHRSVSWYQQTPGQGLQFLFEYFSETQRNKGNFPGRFSGRQFSNSRSEMNVSTLELGDSALYLCASSALGQGTNEQYFGPGTRLTVT.

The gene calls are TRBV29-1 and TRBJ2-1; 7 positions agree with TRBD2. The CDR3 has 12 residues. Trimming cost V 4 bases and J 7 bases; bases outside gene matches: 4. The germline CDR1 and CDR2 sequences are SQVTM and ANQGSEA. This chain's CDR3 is CSVGLAGNEQFF. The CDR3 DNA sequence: TGCAGCGTTGGACTAGCAGGGAATGAGCAGTTCTTC.

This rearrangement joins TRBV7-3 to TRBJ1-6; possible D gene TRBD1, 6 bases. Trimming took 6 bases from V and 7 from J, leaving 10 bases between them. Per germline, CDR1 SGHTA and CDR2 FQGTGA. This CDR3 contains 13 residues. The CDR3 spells CASSPGANSPLHF. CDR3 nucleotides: TGTGCCAGCAGTCCGGGGGCAAATTCACCCCTCCACTTT.

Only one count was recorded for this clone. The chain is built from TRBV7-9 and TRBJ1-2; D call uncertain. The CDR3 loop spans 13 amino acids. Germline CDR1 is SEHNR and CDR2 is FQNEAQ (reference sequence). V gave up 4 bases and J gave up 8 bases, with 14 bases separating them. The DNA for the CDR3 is TGTGCCAGCAGCTCACTCGGACTGGAGGGCTACACCTTC. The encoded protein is CASSSLGLEGYTF.

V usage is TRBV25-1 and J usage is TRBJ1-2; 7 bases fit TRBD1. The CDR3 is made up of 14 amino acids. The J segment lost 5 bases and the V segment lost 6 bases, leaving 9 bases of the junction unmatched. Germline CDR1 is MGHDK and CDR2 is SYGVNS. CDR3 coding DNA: TGTGCCAGCAGAAAAGGGGGCGCAACTTATGGCTACACCTTC. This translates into CASRKGGATYGYTF.

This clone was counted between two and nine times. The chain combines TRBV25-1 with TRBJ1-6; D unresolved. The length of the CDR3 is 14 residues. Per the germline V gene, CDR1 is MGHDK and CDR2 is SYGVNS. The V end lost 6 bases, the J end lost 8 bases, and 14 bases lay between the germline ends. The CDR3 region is CASSLLGLHSPLHF. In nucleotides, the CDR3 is TGTGCCAGCAGCCTCCTGGGGTTACATTCACCCCTCCACTTT.

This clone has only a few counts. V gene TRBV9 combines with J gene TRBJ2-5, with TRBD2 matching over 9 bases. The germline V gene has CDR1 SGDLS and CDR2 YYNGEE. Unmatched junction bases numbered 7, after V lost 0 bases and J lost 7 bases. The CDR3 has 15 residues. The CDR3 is CASSVASGAPRTQYF. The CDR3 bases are TGTGCCAGCAGCGTAGCTAGCGGGGCGCCACGGACCCAGTACTTC.

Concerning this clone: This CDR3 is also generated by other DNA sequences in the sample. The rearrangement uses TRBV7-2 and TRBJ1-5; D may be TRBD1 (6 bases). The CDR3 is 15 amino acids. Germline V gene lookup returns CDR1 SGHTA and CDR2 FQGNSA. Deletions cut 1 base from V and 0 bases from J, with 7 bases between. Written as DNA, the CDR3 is TGTGCCAGCAGCTTAGGCAGGGGTAGCAATCAGCCCCAGCATTTT. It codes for CASSLGRGSNQPQHF.

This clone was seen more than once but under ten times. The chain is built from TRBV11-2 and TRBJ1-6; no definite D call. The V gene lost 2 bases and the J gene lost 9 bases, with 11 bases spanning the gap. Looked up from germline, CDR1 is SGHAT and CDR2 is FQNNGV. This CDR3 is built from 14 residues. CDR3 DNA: TGTGCCAGCAGCTTAAATCTCCAGCCTTCACCCCTCCACTTT. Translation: CASSLNLQPSPLHF.

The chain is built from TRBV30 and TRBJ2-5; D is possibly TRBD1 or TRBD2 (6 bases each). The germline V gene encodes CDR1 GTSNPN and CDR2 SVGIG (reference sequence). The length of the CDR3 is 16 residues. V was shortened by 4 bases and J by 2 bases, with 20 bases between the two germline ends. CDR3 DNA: TGTGCCTGGACCCCCGGAACAGGGCGGGGACAAGAGACCCAGTACTTC. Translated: CAWTPGTGRGQETQYF.

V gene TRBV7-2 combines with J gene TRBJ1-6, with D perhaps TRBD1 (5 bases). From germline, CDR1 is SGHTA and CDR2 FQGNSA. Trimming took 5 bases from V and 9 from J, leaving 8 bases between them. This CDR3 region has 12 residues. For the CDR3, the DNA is TGTGCCAGCAGCGTTGACAGTTCACCCCTCCACTTT. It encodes CASSVDSSPLHF.

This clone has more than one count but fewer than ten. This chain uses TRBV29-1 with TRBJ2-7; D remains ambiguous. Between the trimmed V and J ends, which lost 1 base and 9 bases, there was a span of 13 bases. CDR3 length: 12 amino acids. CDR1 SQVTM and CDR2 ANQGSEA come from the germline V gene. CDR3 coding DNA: TGCAGCGTTGAAGGGATCGAGGCTAGGCAGTACTTC. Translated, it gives CSVEGIEARQYF.

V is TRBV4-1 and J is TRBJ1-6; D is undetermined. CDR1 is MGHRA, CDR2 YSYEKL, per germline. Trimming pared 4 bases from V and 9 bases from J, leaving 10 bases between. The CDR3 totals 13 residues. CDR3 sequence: CASSREGFSPLHF. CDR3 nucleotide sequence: TGCGCCAGCAGCCGTGAGGGTTTTTCACCCCTCCACTTT.

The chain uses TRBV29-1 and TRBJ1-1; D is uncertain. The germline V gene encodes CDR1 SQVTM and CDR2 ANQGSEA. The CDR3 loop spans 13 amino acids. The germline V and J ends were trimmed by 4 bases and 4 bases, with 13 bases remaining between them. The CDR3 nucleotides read TGCAGCGTTGTTCCTATTGCAAGCACTGAAGCTTTCTTT. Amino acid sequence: CSVVPIASTEAFF. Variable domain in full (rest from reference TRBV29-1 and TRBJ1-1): SAVISQKPSRDICQRGTSLTIQCQVDSQVTMMFWYRQQPGQSLTLIATANQGSEATYESGFVIDKFPISRPNLTFSTLTVSNMSPEDSSIYLCSVVPIASTEAFFGQGTRLTVV.

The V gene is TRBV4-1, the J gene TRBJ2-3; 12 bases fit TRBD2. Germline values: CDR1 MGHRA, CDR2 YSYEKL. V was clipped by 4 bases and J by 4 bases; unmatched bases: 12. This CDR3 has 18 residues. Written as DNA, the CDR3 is TGCGCCAGCAGCCCCCTCGATCCTAGCGGGGGGGCTGCAGATACGCAGTATTTT. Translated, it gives CASSPLDPSGGAADTQYF.

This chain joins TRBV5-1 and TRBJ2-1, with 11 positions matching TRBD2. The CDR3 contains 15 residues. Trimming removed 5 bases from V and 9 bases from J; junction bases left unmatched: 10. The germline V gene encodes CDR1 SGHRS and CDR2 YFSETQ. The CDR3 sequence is CASRATSGGTSEQFF. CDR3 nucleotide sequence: TGCGCCAGCAGGGCTACTAGCGGGGGTACAAGTGAGCAGTTCTTC.

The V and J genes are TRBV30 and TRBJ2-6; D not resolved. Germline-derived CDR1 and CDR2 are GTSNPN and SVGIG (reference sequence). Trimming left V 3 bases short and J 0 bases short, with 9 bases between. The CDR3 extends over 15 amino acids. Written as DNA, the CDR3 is TGTGCCTGGAGGGTAACCCGCTCTGGGGCCAACGTCCTGACTTTC. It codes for CAWRVTRSGANVLTF.

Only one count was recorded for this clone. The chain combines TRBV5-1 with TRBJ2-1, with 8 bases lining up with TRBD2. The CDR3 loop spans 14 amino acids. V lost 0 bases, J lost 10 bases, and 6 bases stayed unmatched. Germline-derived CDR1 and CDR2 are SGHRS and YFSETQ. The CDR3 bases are TGCGCCAGCAGCTTGGACGTCAGCGGGGGAGAGCAGTTCTTC. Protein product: CASSLDVSGGEQFF.

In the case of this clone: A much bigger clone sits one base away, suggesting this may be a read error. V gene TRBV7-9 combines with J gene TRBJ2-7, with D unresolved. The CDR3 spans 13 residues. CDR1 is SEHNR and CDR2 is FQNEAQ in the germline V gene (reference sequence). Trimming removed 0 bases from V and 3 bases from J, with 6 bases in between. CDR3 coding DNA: TGTGCCAGCAGCTTAGCGGGCAGCTACGAGCAGTACTTC. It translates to CASSLAGSYEQYF. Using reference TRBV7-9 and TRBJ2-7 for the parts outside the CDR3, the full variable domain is DTGVSQNPRHKITKRGQNVTFRCDPISEHNRLYWYRQTLGQGPEFLTYFQNEAQLEKSRLLSDRFSAERPKGSFSTLEIQRTEQGDSAMYLCASSLAGSYEQYFGPGTRLTVT.